The clone carrying this T cell receptor beta chain occurred a few times. The target antigen is unknown. V gave up 2 bases and J gave up 0 bases, with 11 bases separating them. Germline V gene lookup returns CDR1 SNHLY and CDR2 FYNNEI. The CDR3 runs 16 residues. The data originate from a study of response to subunit inactivated influenza vaccine. Notes on the study in general: That few new T cells are recruited by each seasonal influenza vaccination was the authors' suggestion.

TCRdb called the RT-PCR reads again in MiXCR, with one record for every CDR3 protein. The repertoire holds about 240,000 distinct CDR3 sequences, with more than 10% as singletons. This sequence was found in a man in his forties or fifties who received an inactivated influenza vaccine. The genes are TRBV2 and TRBJ2-1, with D unclear. The sample here was non-naive T cells sorted from PBMCs, taken around two weeks before vaccination. This CDR3 reads CASSELLYSSYNEQFF. CDR3 DNA: TGTGCCAGCAGTGAATTGCTGTACAGCTCCTACAATGAGCAGTTCTTC. The whole variable domain, filled in from reference TRBV2 and TRBJ2-1, reads EPEVTQTPSHQVTQMGQEVILRCVPISNHLYFYWYRQILGQKVEFLVSFYNNEISEKSEIFDDQFSVERPDGSNFTLKIRSTKLEDSAMYFCASSELLYSSYNEQFFGPGTRLTVL.